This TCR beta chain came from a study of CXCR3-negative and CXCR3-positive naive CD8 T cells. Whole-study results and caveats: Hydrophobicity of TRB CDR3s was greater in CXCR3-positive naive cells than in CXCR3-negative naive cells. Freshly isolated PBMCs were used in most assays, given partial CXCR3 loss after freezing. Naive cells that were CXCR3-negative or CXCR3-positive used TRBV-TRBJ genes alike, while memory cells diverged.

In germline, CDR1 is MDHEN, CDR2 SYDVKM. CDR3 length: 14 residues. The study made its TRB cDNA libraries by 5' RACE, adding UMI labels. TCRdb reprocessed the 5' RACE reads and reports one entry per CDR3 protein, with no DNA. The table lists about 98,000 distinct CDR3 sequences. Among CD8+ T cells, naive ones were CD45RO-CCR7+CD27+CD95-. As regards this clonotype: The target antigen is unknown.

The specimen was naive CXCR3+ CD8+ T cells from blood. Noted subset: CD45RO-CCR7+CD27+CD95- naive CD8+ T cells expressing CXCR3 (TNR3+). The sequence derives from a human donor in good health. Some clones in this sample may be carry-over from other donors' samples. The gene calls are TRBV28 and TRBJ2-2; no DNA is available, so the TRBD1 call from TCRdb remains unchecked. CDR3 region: CASRRQGRAGELFF.